A selection of T cell receptor beta chains follows, all from one sample in a study of T cell repertoires in cytomegalovirus infection. Which antigens these TCRs recognize remains unknown. TCRdb passed the reads through MiXCR, listing each CDR3 protein once. This table holds about 500,000 distinct CDR3 sequences, about 33% found once. This specimen consisted of cultured PBMCs, obtained from culture after CMV antigen stimulation. The receptor set was obtained from a human donor in good health (CMV status not recorded). Some clones in this sample may be carry-over from other donors' samples. CDR3s include the opening cysteine and the closing phenylalanine or tryptophan. The D gene is left open where the match is weak. Not all rows give a size; the values are once, few, many and, for expanded clones, a class.

V	D	J	size	DNA	CDR3
TRBV4-3	NA	TRBJ1-1	NA	TGCGCCAGCAGCCAATCTTCAGACTACCGACGAAGGAACACTGAAGCTTTCTTT	CASSQSSDYRRRNTEAFF
TRBV7-2	NA	TRBJ1-1	many	TGTGCCAGCAGCTTAAACCAGGGGTTCACTGAAGCTTTCTTT	CASSLNQGFTEAFF
TRBV5-4	TRBD1	TRBJ1-6	few	TGTGCCAGCAGCCCCGACCCGACAGGGGTTTCACCCCTCCACTTT	CASSPDPTGVSPLHF
TRBV28	TRBD2	TRBJ2-7	NA	TGTGCCAGCAGTCCACCGAGGACTAGCGGGGTCGTCTACGAGCAGTACTTC	CASSPPRTSGVVYEQYF
TRBV20-1	TRBD2	TRBJ2-1	many	TGCAGTGCTAGTAGCGGACTAGGAGACGCGAACAATGAGCAGTTCTTC	CSASSGLGDANNEQFF
TRBV7-6	TRBD2	TRBJ2-2	many	TGTGCCAGCAGCTCTAGCGGGGGGAACACCGGGGAGCTGTTTTTT	CASSSSGGNTGELFF
TRBV7-2	NA	TRBJ2-7	few	TGTGCCAGCAGCACCTATGGGGGAAGCGACGAGCAGTACTTC	CASSTYGGSDEQYF
TRBV7-9	NA	TRBJ2-1	few	TGTGCCAGCAGCTCAACCGTCGTACTCCCCAATGAGCAGTTCTTC	CASSSTVVLPNEQFF
TRBV7-8	NA	TRBJ2-5	NA	TGTGCCAGCAGCCCCTCCAGGGGTCGGCGAGAGACCCAGTACTTC	CASSPSRGRRETQYF
TRBV11-3	TRBD2	TRBJ2-3	NA	TGTGCCACCACCCCCGGGCCGGGAGGGCCTTTAGATACGCAGTATTTT	CATTPGPGGPLDTQYF